Following are 11 T cell receptor beta chains from one sample sequenced in a study of blood T cell repertoires in COVID-19. The protocol was immunoSEQ multiplex PCR, while the TCRdb copy is restricted to in-frame clones and leaves out a portion. This repertoire shows 150,000 to 200,000 clones, around 83% found once; its top ten account for approximately 8.9%. Sequenced material: peripheral blood. These receptors were collected from a woman between 55 and 75 years old with acute or convalescent COVID-19.

The rearrangement uses TRBV6-5 and TRBJ1-6; D unclear. Deletions cut 7 bases from V and 7 bases from J, with 11 bases between. Looked up from germline, CDR1 is MNHEY and CDR2 is SVGAGI. The length of the CDR3 is 13 residues. The CDR3: CASKRTGNSPLHF. CDR3 coding DNA: TGTGCCAGCAAACGGACGGGGAATTCACCCCTCCACTTT.

The chain employs TRBV6-4 and TRBJ2-1, with TRBD1 identical over 9 bases. This CDR3 is 13 amino acids long. V trimming: 5 bases; J trimming: 8 bases; junction bases outside the gene matches: 4. CDR1 and CDR2 (germline): MRHNA, SNTAGT. The DNA for the CDR3 is TGTGCCAGCAGTTATAGGACAGGGGATGAGCAGTTCTTC. Protein sequence: CASSYRTGDEQFF.

This clone was recorded a few times. The CDR3 protein is CAISGQGQETQYF. CDR3 bases: TGTGCCATCAGTGGACAGGGGCAAGAGACCCAGTACTTC. The V gene is TRBV10-3, the J gene TRBJ2-5, with 8 positions matching TRBD1. The germline V gene has CDR1 ENHRY and CDR2 SYGVKD. Unmatched junction bases numbered 0, after V lost 4 bases and J lost 2 bases. This CDR3 region has 13 residues.

This rearrangement joins TRBV5-4 to TRBJ2-1; 9 bases are a match to TRBD2. Looked up from germline, CDR1 is SGHNT and CDR2 is YYREEE (reference sequence). Trimming took 5 bases from V and 0 from J; bases not matched to a gene: 3. CDR3 length equals 15 residues. In DNA, the CDR3 is TGTGCCAGCAGGAGTAGCGGGGGCTCCTACAATGAGCAGTTCTTC. Encoded protein: CASRSSGGSYNEQFF.

V is TRBV27 and J is TRBJ2-3; 14 bases are a match to TRBD2. CDR1 MNHEY and CDR2 SMNVEV come from the germline V gene (reference sequence). Trimming cost V 9 bases and J 14 bases; bases outside gene matches: 10. This CDR3 has 13 amino acids. The CDR3 reads CASYRLAGGVWYF. In DNA, the CDR3 is TGTGCCAGTTACAGACTAGCGGGAGGGGTTTGGTATTTT.

V usage is TRBV4-1 and J usage is TRBJ2-1; 14 bases agree with TRBD2. CDR1 MGHRA and CDR2 YSYEKL come from the germline V gene. The length of the CDR3 is 15 residues. V trimming: 5 bases; J trimming: 6 bases; junction bases outside the gene matches: 3. Here the CDR3 reads CASSEGLAGVNEQFF. The CDR3 region has the DNA TGCGCCAGCAGCGAGGGACTAGCGGGAGTCAATGAGCAGTTCTTC.

This clone was counted between two and nine times. The gene calls are TRBV25-1 and TRBJ2-7, with 8 bases identical to TRBD1. With 4 bases clipped from V and 0 bases from J, the junction kept 5 bases outside the gene matches. Germline V CDR1 and CDR2: MGHDK, SYGVNS. CDR3 size: 15 residues. The CDR3 spells CASSASGTGSYEQYF. The CDR3, as DNA: TGTGCCAGCAGTGCTTCGGGGACAGGCTCCTACGAGCAGTACTTC.

DNA of the CDR3: TGTGCCAGCAGGGGGTTAACAGGGGTGAACACTGAAGCTTTCTTT. This codes for CASRGLTGVNTEAFF. The rearrangement links TRBV6-5 to TRBJ1-1; 7 bases match TRBD1. Trimming took 6 bases from V and 0 from J; bases not matched to a gene: 7. Germline CDR1 MNHEY, CDR2 SVGAGI. CDR3 length equals 15 residues.

This sequence joins TRBV27 and TRBJ1-5, with 7 bases identical to TRBD1. V lost 2 bases and J lost 7; bases outside the gene matches: 5. The CDR3 has 14 amino acids. Germline V CDR1 and CDR2: MNHEY, SMNVEV (reference sequence). This CDR3 reads CASSLQGEGQPQHF. Written as DNA, the CDR3 is TGTGCCAGCAGTTTACAGGGGGAAGGACAGCCCCAGCATTTT.

The chain couples TRBV2 to TRBJ1-5, with 8 bases aligning to TRBD1. The CDR3 spans 14 residues. V shed 8 bases and J 5 bases; nucleotides not matched to a gene: 8. The germline CDR1 and CDR2 sequences are SNHLY and FYNNEI. CDR3: CASAGAGGDQPQHF. As DNA, the CDR3 is TGTGCCAGCGCAGGGGCAGGGGGCGATCAGCCCCAGCATTTT.

The table lists this clone with a count of one. The CDR3 region has the DNA TGTGCCAGCAGCCCACAGACAGGAGCTAACTATGGCTACACCTTC. The encoded protein is CASSPQTGANYGYTF. V and J are TRBV5-4 and TRBJ1-2; TRBD1 might be the D (6 bases). Germline CDR1 reads SGHNT; CDR2 reads YYREEE (reference sequence). Trimming took 4 bases from V and 0 from J, leaving 13 bases between them. The CDR3 has 15 residues.